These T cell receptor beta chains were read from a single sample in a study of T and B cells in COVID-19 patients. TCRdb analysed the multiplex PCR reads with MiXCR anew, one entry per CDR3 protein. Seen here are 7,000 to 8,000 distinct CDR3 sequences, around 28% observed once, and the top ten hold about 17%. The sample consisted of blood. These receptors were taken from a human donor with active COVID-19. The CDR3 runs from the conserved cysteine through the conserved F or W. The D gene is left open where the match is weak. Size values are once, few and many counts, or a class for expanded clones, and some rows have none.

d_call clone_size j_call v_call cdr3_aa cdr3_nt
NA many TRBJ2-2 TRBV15 CATSREKLGTGELFF TGTGCCACCAGCAGAGAGAAGTTAGGCACCGGGGAGCTGTTTTTT
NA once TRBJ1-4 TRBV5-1 CASSLVQGGEKLFF TGCGCCAGCAGCTTGGTACAGGGTGGGGAAAAACTGTTTTTT
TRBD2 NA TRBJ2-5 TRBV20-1 CSALPPSGTQETQYF TGCAGTGCCTTACCCCCTAGCGGTACACAAGAGACCCAGTACTTC
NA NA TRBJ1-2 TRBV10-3 CAMRQSGPHYGYTF TGTGCCATGCGACAGTCGGGGCCCCACTATGGCTACACCTTC
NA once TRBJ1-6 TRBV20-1 CGADRSDYNSPLHF TGCGGTGCTGACCGATCCGACTATAATTCACCCCTCCACTTT
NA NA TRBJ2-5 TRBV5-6 CASSLVSQGATQETQYF TGTGCCAGCAGCTTGGTATCTCAGGGAGCTACGCAAGAGACCCAGTACTTC
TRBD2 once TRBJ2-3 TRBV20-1 CSAPPPSGVTDTQYF TGCAGTGCTCCTCCCCCTAGCGGGGTCACAGATACGCAGTATTTT
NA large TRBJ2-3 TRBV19 CASSPGAGRTDTQYF TGTGCCAGTAGTCCAGGGGCGGGGCGCACAGATACGCAGTATTTT
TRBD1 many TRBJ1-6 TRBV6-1 CAGSRDRGSPLHF TGTGCCGGATCCCGGGACAGGGGTTCACCCCTCCACTTT
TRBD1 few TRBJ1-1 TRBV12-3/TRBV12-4 CASTLLRDRGLIMNTEAFF TGTGCCAGCACCCTCCTTCGGGACAGGGGATTGATAATGAACACTGAAGCTTTCTTT
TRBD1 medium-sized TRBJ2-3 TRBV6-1 CASSEAPGGGADTQYF TGTGCCAGCAGTGAAGCACCAGGGGGCGGCGCAGATACGCAGTATTTT
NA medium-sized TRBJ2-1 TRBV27 CASSLVGFEQFF TGTGCCAGCAGTTTGGTAGGATTTGAGCAGTTCTTC
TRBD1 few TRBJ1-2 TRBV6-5 CASSTRTGDNYGYTF TGTGCCAGCAGTACCCGGACAGGGGATAACTATGGCTACACCTTC
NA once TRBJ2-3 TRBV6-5 CASSREPTSTDTQYF TGTGCCAGCAGCCGGGAGCCGACTAGCACAGATACGCAGTATTTT
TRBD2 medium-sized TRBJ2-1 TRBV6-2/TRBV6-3 CASSPGLAGGRSYNEQFF TGTGCCAGCAGCCCAGGACTAGCGGGAGGGCGCTCCTACAATGAGCAGTTCTTC
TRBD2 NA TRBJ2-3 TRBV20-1 CSASSAGGSTDTQYF TGCAGTGCTAGTAGCGCGGGGGGTAGCACAGATACGCAGTATTTT
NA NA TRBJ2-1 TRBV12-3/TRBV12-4 CASSFSEYKLGEQFF TGTGCCAGCAGTTTTTCGGAGTACAAGTTGGGTGAGCAGTTCTTC
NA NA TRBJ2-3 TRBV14 CASSQWGTDTQYF TGTGCCAGCAGCCAGTGGGGAACAGATACGCAGTATTTT
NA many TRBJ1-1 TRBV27 CASSYGSTNTEAFF TGTGCCAGCAGTTACGGAAGCACGAACACTGAAGCTTTCTTT
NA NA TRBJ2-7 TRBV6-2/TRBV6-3 CASSYETSSYEQYF TGTGCCAGCAGTTACGAGACTAGCTCCTACGAGCAGTACTTC
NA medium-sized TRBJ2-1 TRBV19 CASDRRGGNEQFF TGTGCCAGTGATAGGAGGGGAGGTAATGAGCAGTTCTTC
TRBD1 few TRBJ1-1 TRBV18 CASSLGTGGDTEAFF TGTGCCAGCTCCCTCGGGACAGGGGGAGACACTGAAGCTTTCTTT